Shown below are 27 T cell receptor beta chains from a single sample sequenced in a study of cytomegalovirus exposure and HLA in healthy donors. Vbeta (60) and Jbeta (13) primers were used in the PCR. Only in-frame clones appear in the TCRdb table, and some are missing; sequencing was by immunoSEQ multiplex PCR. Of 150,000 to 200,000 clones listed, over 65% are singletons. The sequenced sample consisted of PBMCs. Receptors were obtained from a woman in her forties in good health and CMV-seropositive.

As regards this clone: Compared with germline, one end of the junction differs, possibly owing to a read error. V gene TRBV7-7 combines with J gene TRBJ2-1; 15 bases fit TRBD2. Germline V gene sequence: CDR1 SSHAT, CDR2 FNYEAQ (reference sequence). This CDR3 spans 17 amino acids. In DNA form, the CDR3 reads TGTGCTAGCAGCTTAGGACTAGCGGGAGGGCCAAACGATGAGCAGTTCTTC. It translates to CASSLGLAGGPNDEQFF.

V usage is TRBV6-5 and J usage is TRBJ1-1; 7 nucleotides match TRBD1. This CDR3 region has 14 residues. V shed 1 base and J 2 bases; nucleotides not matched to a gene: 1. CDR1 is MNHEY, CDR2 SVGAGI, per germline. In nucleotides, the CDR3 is TGTGCCAGCAGTTACTGGGACAGTAACACTGAAGCTTTCTTT. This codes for CASSYWDSNTEAFF.

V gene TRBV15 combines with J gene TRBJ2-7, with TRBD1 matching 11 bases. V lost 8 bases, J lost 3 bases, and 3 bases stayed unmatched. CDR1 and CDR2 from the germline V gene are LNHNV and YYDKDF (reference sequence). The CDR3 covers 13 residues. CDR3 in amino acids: CATGQGADYEQYF. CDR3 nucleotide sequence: TGTGCCACCGGACAGGGGGCTGACTACGAGCAGTACTTC. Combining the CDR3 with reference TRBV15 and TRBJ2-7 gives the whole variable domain DAMVIQNPRYQVTQFGKPVTLSCSQTLNHNVMYWYQQKSSQAPKLLFHYYDKDFNNEADTPDNFQSRRPNTSFCFLDIRSPGLGDTAMYLCATGQGADYEQYFGPGTRLTVT.

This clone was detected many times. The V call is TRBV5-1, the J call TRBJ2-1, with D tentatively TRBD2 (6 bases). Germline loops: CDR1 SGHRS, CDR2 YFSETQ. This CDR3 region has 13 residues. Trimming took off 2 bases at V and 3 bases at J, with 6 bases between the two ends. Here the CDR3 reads CASSFGGYNEQFF. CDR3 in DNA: TGCGCCAGCAGCTTCGGGGGCTACAATGAGCAGTTCTTC. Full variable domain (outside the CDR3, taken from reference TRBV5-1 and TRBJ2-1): KAGVTQTPRYLIKTRGQQVTLSCSPISGHRSVSWYQQTPGQGLQFLFEYFSETQRNKGNFPGRFSGRQFSNSRSEMNVSTLELGDSALYLCASSFGGYNEQFFGPGTRLTVL.

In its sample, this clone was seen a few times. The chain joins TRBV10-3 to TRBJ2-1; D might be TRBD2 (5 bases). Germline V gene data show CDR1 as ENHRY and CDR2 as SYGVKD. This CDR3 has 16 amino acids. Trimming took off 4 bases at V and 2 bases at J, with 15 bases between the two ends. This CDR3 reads CAISALGSGAYNEQFF. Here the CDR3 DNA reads TGTGCCATCAGTGCCTTGGGGAGCGGAGCCTACAATGAGCAGTTCTTC.

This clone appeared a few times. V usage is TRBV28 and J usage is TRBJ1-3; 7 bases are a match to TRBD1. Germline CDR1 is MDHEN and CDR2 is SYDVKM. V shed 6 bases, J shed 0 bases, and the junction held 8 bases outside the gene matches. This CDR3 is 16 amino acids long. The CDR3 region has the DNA TGTGCCAGCAGCACCGGACAGGTTGTCTCTGGAAACACCATATATTTT. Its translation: CASSTGQVVSGNTIYF.

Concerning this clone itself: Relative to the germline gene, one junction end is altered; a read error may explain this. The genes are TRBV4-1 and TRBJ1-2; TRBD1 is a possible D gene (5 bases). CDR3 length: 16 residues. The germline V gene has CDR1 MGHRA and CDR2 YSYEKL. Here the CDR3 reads CASSQDEGVGDYGYPF. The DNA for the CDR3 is TGCGCCAGCAGCCAAGATGAAGGGGTGGGGGACTATGGCTACCCCTTC.

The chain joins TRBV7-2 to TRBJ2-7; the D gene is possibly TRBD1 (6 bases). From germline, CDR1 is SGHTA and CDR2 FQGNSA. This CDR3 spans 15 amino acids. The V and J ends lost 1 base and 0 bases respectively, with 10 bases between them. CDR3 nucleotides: TGTGCCAGCAGCTTAGGACAGGCGAGCTCCTACGAGCAGTACTTC. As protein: CASSLGQASSYEQYF. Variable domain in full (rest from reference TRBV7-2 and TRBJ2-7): GAGVSQSPSNKVTEKGKDVELRCDPISGHTALYWYRQSLGQGLEFLIYFQGNSAPDKSGLPSDRFSAERTGGSVSTLTIQRTQQEDSAVYLCASSLGQASSYEQYFGPGTRLTVT.

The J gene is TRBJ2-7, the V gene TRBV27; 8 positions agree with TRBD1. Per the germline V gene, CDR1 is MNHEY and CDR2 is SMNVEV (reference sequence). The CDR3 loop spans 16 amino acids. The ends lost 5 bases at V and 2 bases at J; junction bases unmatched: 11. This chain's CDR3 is CASSAGQGRSPYEQYF. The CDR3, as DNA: TGTGCCAGCAGTGCCGGACAGGGACGGAGTCCCTACGAGCAGTACTTC.

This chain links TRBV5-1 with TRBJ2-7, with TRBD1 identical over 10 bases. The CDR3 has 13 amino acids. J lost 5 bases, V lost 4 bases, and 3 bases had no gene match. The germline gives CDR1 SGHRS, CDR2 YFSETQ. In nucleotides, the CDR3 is TGCGCCAGCAGCCGGGACAGGGGACACGAGCAGTACTTC. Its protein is CASSRDRGHEQYF.

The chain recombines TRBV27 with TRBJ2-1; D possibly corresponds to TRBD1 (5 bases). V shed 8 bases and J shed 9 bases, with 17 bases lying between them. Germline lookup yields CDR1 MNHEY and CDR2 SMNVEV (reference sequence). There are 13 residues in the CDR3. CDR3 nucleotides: TGTGCCAGCCAAAGGGCTTGGGGCGGTGAGCAGTTCTTC. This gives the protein CASQRAWGGEQFF.

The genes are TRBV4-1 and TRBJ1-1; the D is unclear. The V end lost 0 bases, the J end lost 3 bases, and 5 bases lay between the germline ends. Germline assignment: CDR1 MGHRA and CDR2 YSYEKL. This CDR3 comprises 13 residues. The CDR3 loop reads CASSQDPDTEAFF. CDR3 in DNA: TGCGCCAGCAGCCAAGACCCAGACACTGAAGCTTTCTTT.

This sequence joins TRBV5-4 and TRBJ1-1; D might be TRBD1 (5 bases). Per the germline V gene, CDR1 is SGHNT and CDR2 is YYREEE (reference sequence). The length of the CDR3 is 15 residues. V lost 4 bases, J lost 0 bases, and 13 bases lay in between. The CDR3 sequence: CASSPTGGMNTEAFF. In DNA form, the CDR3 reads TGTGCCAGCAGCCCTACGGGGGGGATGAACACTGAAGCTTTCTTT.

The CDR3 nucleotides are TGCAGCGTTGAAGTCCCGGGAACGAACACCGGGGAGCTGTTTTTT. As protein: CSVEVPGTNTGELFF. The rearrangement links TRBV29-1 to TRBJ2-2, with D perhaps TRBD2 (5 bases). Germline V gene data show CDR1 as SQVTM and CDR2 as ANQGSEA. The CDR3 sequence is 15 residues long. Trimming took 1 base from V and 0 from J, leaving 9 bases between them.

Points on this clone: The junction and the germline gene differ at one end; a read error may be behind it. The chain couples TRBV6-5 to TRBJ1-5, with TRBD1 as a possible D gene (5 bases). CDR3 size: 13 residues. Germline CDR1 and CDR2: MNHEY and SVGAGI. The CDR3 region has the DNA TGTGCCAGCAGTTACCAGGGTAATCAGCCCCAGAATTTT. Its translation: CASSYQGNQPQNF.

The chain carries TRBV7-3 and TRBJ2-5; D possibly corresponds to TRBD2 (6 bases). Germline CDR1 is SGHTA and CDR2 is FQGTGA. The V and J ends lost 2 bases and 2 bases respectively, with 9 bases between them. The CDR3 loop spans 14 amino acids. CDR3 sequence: CASSLAGPQETQYF. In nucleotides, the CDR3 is TGTGCCAGCAGCTTAGCGGGACCACAAGAGACCCAGTACTTC.

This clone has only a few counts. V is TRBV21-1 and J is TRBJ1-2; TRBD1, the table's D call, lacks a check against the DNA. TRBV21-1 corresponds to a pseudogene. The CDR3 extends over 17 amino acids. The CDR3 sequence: CASSHQEAGGGFYGYTF. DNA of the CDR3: TGTGCCAGCAGCCACCAGGAGGCAGGGGGCGGCTTCTATGGCTACACCTTC.

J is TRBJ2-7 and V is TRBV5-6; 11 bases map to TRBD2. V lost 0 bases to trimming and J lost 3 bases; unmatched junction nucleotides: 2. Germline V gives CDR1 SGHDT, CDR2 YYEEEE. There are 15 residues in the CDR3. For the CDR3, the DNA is TGTGCCAGCAGCTTGGTCGGGACTAGCGGCTACGAGCAGTACTTC. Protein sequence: CASSLVGTSGYEQYF.

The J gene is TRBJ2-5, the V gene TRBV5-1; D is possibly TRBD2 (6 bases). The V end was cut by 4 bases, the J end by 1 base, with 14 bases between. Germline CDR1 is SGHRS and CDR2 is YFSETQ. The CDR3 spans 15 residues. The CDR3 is CASSAPEGSQETQYF. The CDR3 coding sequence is TGCGCCAGCAGCGCGCCGGAGGGTAGCCAAGAGACCCAGTACTTC.

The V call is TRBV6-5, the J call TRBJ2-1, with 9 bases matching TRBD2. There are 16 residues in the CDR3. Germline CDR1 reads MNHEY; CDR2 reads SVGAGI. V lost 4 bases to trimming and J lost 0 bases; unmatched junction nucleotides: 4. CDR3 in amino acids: CASSLSGGSSYNEQFF. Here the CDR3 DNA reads TGTGCCAGCAGTTTAAGCGGGGGGAGCTCCTACAATGAGCAGTTCTTC.

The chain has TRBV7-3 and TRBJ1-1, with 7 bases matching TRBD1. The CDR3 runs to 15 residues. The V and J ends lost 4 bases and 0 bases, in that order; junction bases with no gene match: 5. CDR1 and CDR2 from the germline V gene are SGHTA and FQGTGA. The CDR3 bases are TGTGCCAGCAGCTCGACGACAGGGATGAACACTGAAGCTTTCTTT. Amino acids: CASSSTTGMNTEAFF.

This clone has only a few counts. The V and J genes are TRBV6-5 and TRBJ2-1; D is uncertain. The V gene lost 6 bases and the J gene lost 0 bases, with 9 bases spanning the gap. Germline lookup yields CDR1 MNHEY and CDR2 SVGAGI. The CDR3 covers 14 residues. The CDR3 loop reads CASREASSYNEQFF. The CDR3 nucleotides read TGTGCCAGCAGAGAGGCAAGCTCCTACAATGAGCAGTTCTTC.

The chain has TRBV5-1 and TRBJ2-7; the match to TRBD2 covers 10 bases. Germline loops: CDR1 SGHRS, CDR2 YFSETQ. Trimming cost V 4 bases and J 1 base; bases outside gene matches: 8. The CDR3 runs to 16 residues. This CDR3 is CASSVALAGISYEQYF. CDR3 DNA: TGCGCCAGCAGCGTCGCACTAGCGGGGATTTCCTACGAGCAGTACTTC. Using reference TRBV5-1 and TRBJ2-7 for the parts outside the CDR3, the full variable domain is KAGVTQTPRYLIKTRGQQVTLSCSPISGHRSVSWYQQTPGQGLQFLFEYFSETQRNKGNFPGRFSGRQFSNSRSEMNVSTLELGDSALYLCASSVALAGISYEQYFGPGTRLTVT.

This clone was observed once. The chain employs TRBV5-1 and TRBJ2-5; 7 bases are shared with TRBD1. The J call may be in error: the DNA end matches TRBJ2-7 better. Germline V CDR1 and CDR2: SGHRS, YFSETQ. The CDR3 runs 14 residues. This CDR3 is CASSSSGQVYEQYF. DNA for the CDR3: TGCGCCAGCAGCTCCTCAGGACAGGTATACGAGCAGTACTTC.

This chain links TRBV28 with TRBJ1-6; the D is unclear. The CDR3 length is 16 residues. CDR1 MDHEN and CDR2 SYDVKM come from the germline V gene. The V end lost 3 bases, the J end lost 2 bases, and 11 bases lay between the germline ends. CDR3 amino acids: CASSFGSRPYNSPLHF. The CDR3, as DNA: TGTGCCAGCAGTTTCGGGTCCCGCCCCTATAATTCACCCCTCCACTTT.

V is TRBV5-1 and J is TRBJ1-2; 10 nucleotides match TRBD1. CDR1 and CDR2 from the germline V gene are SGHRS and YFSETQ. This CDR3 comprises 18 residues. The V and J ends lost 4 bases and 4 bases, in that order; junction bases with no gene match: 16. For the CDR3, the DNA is TGCGCCAGCAGCCTACTCCGGGACAGGGGATCTCCTGGCTATGGCTACACCTTC. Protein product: CASSLLRDRGSPGYGYTF.

CDR3 DNA: TGTGCCGGGAGTACAGGGGGCAAGGAGACCCAGTACTTC. This encodes CAGSTGGKETQYF. This chain links TRBV6-1 with TRBJ2-5, with 9 bases identical to TRBD1. This CDR3 has 13 residues. The germline CDR1 and CDR2 sequences are MNHNS and SASEGT. Losses at the gene ends were 11 bases for V and 5 bases for J; bases not matched to a gene: 9.